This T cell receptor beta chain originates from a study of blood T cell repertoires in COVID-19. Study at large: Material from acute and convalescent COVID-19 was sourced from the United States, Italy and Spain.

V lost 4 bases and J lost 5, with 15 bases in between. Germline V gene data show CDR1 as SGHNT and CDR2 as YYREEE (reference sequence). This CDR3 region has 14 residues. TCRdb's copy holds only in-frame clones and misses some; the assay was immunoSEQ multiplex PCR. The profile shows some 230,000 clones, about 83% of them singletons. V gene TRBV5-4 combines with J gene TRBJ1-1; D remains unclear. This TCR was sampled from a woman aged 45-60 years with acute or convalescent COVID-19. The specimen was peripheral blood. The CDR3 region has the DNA TGTGCCAGCAGCGTTCCCGTGCCGGGGACTGAAGCTTTCTTT. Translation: CASSVPVPGTEAFF.